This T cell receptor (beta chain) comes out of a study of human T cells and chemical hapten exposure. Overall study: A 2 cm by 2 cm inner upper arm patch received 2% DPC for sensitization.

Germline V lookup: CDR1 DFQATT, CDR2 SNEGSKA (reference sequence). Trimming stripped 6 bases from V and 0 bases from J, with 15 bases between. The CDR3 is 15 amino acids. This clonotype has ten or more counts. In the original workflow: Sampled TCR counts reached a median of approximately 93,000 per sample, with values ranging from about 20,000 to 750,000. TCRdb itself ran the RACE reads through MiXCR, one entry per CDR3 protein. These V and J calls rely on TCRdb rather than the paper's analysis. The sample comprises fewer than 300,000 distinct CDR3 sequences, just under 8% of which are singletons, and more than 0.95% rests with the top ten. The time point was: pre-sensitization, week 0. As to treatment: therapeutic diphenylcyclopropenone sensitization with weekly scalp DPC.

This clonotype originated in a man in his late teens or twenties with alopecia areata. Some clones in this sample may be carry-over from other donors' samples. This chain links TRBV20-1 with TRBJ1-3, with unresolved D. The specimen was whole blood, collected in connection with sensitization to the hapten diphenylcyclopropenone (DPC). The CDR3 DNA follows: TGCAGTGCCTCACACCGGGCCGTCTCTGGAAACACCATATATTTT. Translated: CSASHRAVSGNTIYF.